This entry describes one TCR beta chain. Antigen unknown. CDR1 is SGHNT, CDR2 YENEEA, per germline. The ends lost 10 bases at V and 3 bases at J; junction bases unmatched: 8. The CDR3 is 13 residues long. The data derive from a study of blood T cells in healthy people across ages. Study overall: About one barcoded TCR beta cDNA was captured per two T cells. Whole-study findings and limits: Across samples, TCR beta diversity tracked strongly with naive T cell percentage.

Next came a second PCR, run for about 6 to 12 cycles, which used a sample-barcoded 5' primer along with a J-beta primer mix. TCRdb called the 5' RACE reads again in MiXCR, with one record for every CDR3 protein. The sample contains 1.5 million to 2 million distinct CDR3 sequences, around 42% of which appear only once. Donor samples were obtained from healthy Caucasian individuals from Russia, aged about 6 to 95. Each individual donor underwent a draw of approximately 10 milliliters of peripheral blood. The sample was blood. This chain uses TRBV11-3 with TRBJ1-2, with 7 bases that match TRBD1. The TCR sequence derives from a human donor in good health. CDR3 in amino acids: CAIQRTGDYGYTF. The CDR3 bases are TGTGCCATTCAAAGGACAGGAGACTATGGCTACACCTTC.